The 22 T cell receptor beta chains reported below all come from one sample, sequenced in a study of neurological immune-mediated disorders. TCRdb re-called the 5' RACE reads through MiXCR, storing one row per CDR3 protein. The sample yields about 120,000 distinct CDR3 sequences, roughly 3.4% seen once. The sample was PBMCs. Every receptor here comes from a woman aged 30 to 39 with multiple sclerosis.

The rearrangement uses TRBV7-2 and TRBJ2-1, with TRBD2 identical over 10 bases. CDR3 length: 15 amino acids. Germline V gives CDR1 SGHTA, CDR2 FQGNSA. Trimming cost V 5 bases and J 10 bases; bases outside gene matches: 11. The CDR3 region is CASSRLAGGPPEQFF. The DNA for the CDR3 is TGTGCCAGCAGCCGATTAGCGGGGGGTCCCCCAGAGCAGTTCTTC.

This clonotype occurred many times. This chain uses TRBV5-5 with TRBJ2-7, with TRBD1 matching 9 bases. Germline CDR1 reads SGHKS; CDR2 reads YYEKEE (reference sequence). Losses at the gene ends were 0 bases for V and 8 bases for J; bases not matched to a gene: 9. The CDR3 sequence is 15 residues long. CDR3 sequence reads: CASSLAVGQGSQQYF. The CDR3 bases are TGTGCCAGCAGCTTGGCCGTGGGACAGGGAAGTCAGCAGTACTTC. Using reference TRBV5-5 and TRBJ2-7 for the parts outside the CDR3, the full variable domain is DAGVTQSPTHLIKTRGQQVTLRCSPISGHKSVSWYQQVLGQGPQFIFQYYEKEERGRGNFPDRFSARQFPNYSSELNVNALLLGDSALYLCASSLAVGQGSQQYFGPGTRLTVT.

This clonotype was seen at least ten times. V and J are TRBV5-5 and TRBJ2-3; TRBD2 matches 7 bases. The CDR3 is made up of 15 amino acids. Germline V gene data show CDR1 as SGHKS and CDR2 as YYEKEE (reference sequence). The J segment lost 3 bases and the V segment lost 3 bases, leaving 7 bases of the junction unmatched. The CDR3 coding sequence is TGTGCCAGCAGCTCCCGCGGGACTAATACAGATACGCAGTATTTT. Translation gives CASSSRGTNTDTQYF.

This clonotype was seen many times. The rearrangement uses TRBV12-3 or TRBV12-4 and TRBJ1-5; no firm D call. The CDR3 is 14 amino acids. Trimming cost V 3 bases and J 6 bases, with 12 bases left between them. CDR3 amino acids: CASSFGGRGQPQHF. CDR3 bases: TGTGCCAGCAGTTTTGGAGGGCGAGGTCAGCCCCAGCATTTT.

In this sample, this clonotype turned up many times. The genes are TRBV5-1 and TRBJ2-7; TRBD1 matches 9 bases. V lost 5 bases to trimming and J lost 1 base; unmatched junction nucleotides: 4. The CDR3 has 14 amino acids. Germline assignment: CDR1 SGHRS and CDR2 YFSETQ. This CDR3 reads CASRDRGKSYEQYF. CDR3 DNA sequence: TGCGCCAGCAGGGACAGGGGAAAGTCCTACGAGCAGTACTTC.

Ten or more counts support this clonotype. V gene TRBV18 combines with J gene TRBJ2-7; TRBD1 or TRBD2 may be the D gene (5 bases each). Trimming left V 2 bases short and J 5 bases short, with 10 bases between. Looked up from germline, CDR1 is KGHSH and CDR2 is LQKENI. This CDR3 comprises 13 residues. The CDR3 DNA sequence: TGTGCCAGCTCACCAGGGGGAATGGACGAGCAGTACTTC. Its translation: CASSPGGMDEQYF.

This clonotype was seen at least ten times. The chain's CDR3 is CASSLGGQDSYEQYF. The CDR3, as DNA: TGTGCCAGCAGCTTGGGGGGACAGGACTCCTACGAGCAGTACTTC. The chain links TRBV5-6 to TRBJ2-7; 8 bases agree with TRBD1. CDR3 length: 15 residues. In germline, CDR1 is SGHDT, CDR2 YYEEEE. The junction had 2 bases not matched to a gene; V was cut back by 0 bases and J by 0 bases.

This clonotype was seen at least ten times. The chain carries TRBV5-6 and TRBJ1-1; D is unresolved. Trimming cost V 4 bases and J 3 bases, with 16 bases left between them. The germline gives CDR1 SGHDT, CDR2 YYEEEE. The CDR3 runs 15 residues. CDR3 sequence: CASSPIGRADTEAFF. The CDR3 region has the DNA TGTGCCAGCAGCCCGATCGGCAGAGCGGACACTGAAGCTTTCTTT. The full variable domain, its missing parts supplied by reference TRBV5-6 and TRBJ1-1, is DAGVTQSPTHLIKTRGQQVTLRCSPKSGHDTVSWYQQALGQGPQFIFQYYEEEERQRGNFPDRFSGHQFPNYSSELNVNALLLGDSALYLCASSPIGRADTEAFFGQGTRLTVV.

This clonotype was recorded many times. This chain connects TRBV5-1 to TRBJ2-2; D is unclear. Germline CDR1 SGHRS, CDR2 YFSETQ. The V end lost 4 bases, the J end lost 6 bases, and 10 bases lay between the germline ends. This CDR3 is built from 13 residues. As DNA, the CDR3 is TGCGCCAGCAGCCCGAGTGGGGCCGGGGAGCTGTTTTTT. Translated: CASSPSGAGELFF.

This clonotype came up many times. The V gene is TRBV20-1, the J gene TRBJ2-5, with D possibly TRBD1 on 6 matching bases. Trimming took 2 bases from V and 2 from J, leaving 12 bases between them. The length of the CDR3 is 14 residues. Germline V gene data show CDR1 as DFQATT and CDR2 as SNEGSKA (reference sequence). This CDR3 reads CSARLDRGQETQYF. The CDR3 DNA sequence: TGCAGTGCTAGACTGGACAGAGGGCAAGAGACCCAGTACTTC.

This clonotype has ten or more counts. This sequence joins TRBV20-1 and TRBJ2-7; the match to TRBD2 covers 7 bases. Germline V CDR1 and CDR2: DFQATT, SNEGSKA (reference sequence). V dropped 4 bases and J dropped 3; count of bases not matched to a gene: 9. This CDR3 spans 14 amino acids. The CDR3, as DNA: TGCAGTGCTACAATTTCGGGGGGTAACTACGAGCAGTACTTC. Its protein is CSATISGGNYEQYF.

At least ten counts were recorded for this clonotype. This chain connects TRBV5-1 to TRBJ2-7; tentative D call: TRBD1 (6 bases). The CDR3 runs 18 residues. The ends were cut back, 3 bases at V and 3 bases at J, with 25 bases in the middle. CDR1 SGHRS and CDR2 YFSETQ come from the germline V gene. CDR3 in amino acids: CASSSGFGPGQGLYEQYF. CDR3 in DNA: TGCGCCAGCAGCTCGGGGTTCGGACCGGGACAAGGGCTCTACGAGCAGTACTTC.

This clonotype has a count of ten or more. This chain links TRBV6-2 or TRBV6-3 with TRBJ2-2, with TRBD1 as a possible D gene (6 bases). The CDR3 spans 16 residues. V lost 2 bases, J lost 0 bases, and 10 bases lay in between. CDR1 and CDR2 (germline): MNHEY, SVGEGT. The CDR3 region has the DNA TGTGCCAGCAGTTACGGGGGCAGGGCGAACACCGGGGAGCTGTTTTTT. It codes for CASSYGGRANTGELFF.

This clonotype came up many times. The V and J genes are TRBV20-1 and TRBJ2-3, with a weak D call TRBD2 (5 bases). V was trimmed by 2 bases and J by 0 bases, leaving 6 bases between them. In germline, CDR1 is DFQATT, CDR2 SNEGSKA (reference sequence). The CDR3 contains 13 residues. This CDR3 reads CSARRGSTDTQYF. CDR3 coding DNA: TGCAGTGCTAGACGGGGAAGCACAGATACGCAGTATTTT.

This clonotype was counted many times. This chain links TRBV20-1 with TRBJ2-1; the D is unclear. The CDR3 runs 13 residues. Germline V gene data show CDR1 as DFQATT and CDR2 as SNEGSKA (reference sequence). Between the trimmed V and J ends, which lost 1 base and 10 bases, there was a span of 14 bases. The CDR3 nucleotides are TGCAGTGCTAGAGGCTTCAGGTGGCGGGAGCAGTTCTTC. Its protein product is CSARGFRWREQFF.

This clonotype was recorded many times. The chain couples TRBV7-9 to TRBJ1-2; the match to TRBD1 covers 8 bases. Germline V gene sequence: CDR1 SEHNR, CDR2 FQNEAQ (reference sequence). V shed 3 bases and J 8 bases; nucleotides not matched to a gene: 17. The CDR3 covers 17 residues. The CDR3 loop reads CASSFPPFMDRDYGYTF. The CDR3 DNA is TGTGCCAGCAGCTTTCCCCCCTTTATGGACAGGGATTACGGCTACACCTTC.

This clonotype has ten or more counts. This chain uses TRBV20-1 with TRBJ2-3; D is possibly TRBD2 (6 bases). The CDR3 contains 16 residues. V was shortened by 0 bases and J by 2 bases, with 15 bases between the two germline ends. The germline V gene encodes CDR1 DFQATT and CDR2 SNEGSKA (reference sequence). This CDR3 reads CSARDAIAESTDTQYF. DNA of the CDR3: TGCAGTGCTAGAGATGCAATAGCGGAGTCCACAGATACGCAGTATTTT.

DNA of the CDR3: TGTGCCAGCTCACCACCCAGGAAGAACACTGAAGCTTTCTTT. Its protein is CASSPPRKNTEAFF. The chain has TRBV18 and TRBJ1-1, with D unclear. There are 14 residues in the CDR3. CDR1 is KGHSH and CDR2 is LQKENI in the germline V gene. Trimming shortened V by 0 bases and J by 1 base, and 6 bases separated the two germline ends.

The genes are TRBV6-1 and TRBJ1-1; D call uncertain. Trimming shortened V by 6 bases and J by 9 bases, and 17 bases separated the two germline ends. The CDR3 loop spans 13 amino acids. In germline, CDR1 is MNHNS, CDR2 SASEGT. CDR3 sequence (DNA): TGTGCCAGCAGCACCATCCCGTTGCAGCAAGCTTTCTTT. This codes for CASSTIPLQQAFF.

The chain has TRBV6-1 and TRBJ1-4, with 8 bases aligning to TRBD1. Germline V gene data show CDR1 as MNHNS and CDR2 as SASEGT. This CDR3 comprises 13 residues. The V gene end was trimmed by 4 bases and the J gene end by 7 bases; junction bases not matched to a gene: 2. The CDR3 spells CASSVDRAEKLFF. The DNA for the CDR3 is TGTGCCAGCAGTGTGGACAGGGCTGAAAAACTGTTTTTT.

This clonotype was seen at least ten times. The chain joins TRBV29-1 to TRBJ1-1; no definite D call. Germline CDR1 reads SQVTM; CDR2 reads ANQGSEA. The CDR3 runs 12 residues. The germline V and J ends were trimmed by 3 bases and 4 bases, with 9 bases remaining between them. CDR3 coding DNA: TGCAGCGTTGAGAAGCGGGGCACTGAAGCTTTCTTT. Translated, it gives CSVEKRGTEAFF.

This clonotype was detected many times. The chain carries TRBV5-1 and TRBJ1-1; 10 nucleotides match TRBD1. Germline V gives CDR1 SGHRS, CDR2 YFSETQ. The CDR3 covers 14 residues. The ends lost 7 bases at V and 6 bases at J; junction bases unmatched: 9. For the CDR3, the DNA is TGCGCCAGCGACTCCGGGACAGGGGCCCCTGAAGCTTTCTTT. It is translated as CASDSGTGAPEAFF.